This T cell receptor beta chain is drawn from a study of siplizumab effects on memory and regulatory T cells (dated by TCRdb to about 2019). At the level of the whole study: The effect of the anti-CD2 antibody siplizumab on alloreactive T-cell subsets was examined in allogeneic mixed lymphocyte reactions constructed from human PBMCs.

The method was the immunoSEQ multiplex PCR assay. Roughly 9.8 x 10^4 TCR templates per sample were assayed on the deep sequencing platform. Genomic DNA extracted from sorted T cells was used for TCRbeta CDR3 sequencing. The source study handled its data this way. Clonal analysis of TCRbeta CDR3 data was done in the R programming language. Alloreactive CD4+ and CD8+ clones were identified by comparing unstimulated samples to CFSE-low samples taken after the reaction. Regulatory or non-regulatory origin was assigned to alloreactive CD4+ clones by matching of sequences to sorted unstimulated Treg and non-Treg repertoires. Sourced from immuneACCESS, this table was stored by TCRdb with only in-frame sequences that have V and J called. A share of the clones is absent; for the studies checked, an unresolved V gene accounts for under half, and the remainder has no known explanation. The V and J calls and the clone size are those of that table, but D and trimming were determined from the DNA. The sample table records approximately 100,000 clones; roughly 94% of these occur just once. Together, the top ten hold under 0.65% of the sample.

Sorted unstimulated T cells, along with proliferating T cells recovered from mixed lymphocyte reactions, underwent TCRbeta CDR3 sequencing. Fresh whole blood from fewer than 11 HLA-typed healthy donors was used to isolate PBMCs. To map where alloreactive clones came from, CD4+ regulatory T cells in the unstimulated state were FACS-sorted. Based on the germline V gene (reference sequence), the CDR1 and CDR2 sequences are SGHNT and YYREEE. Its CDR3 holds 15 amino acids, cysteine through phenylalanine. Left in the record is the CDR3 DNA by itself, 45 bases read in frame from the first base. V is reduced by 1 base and J by 4 bases, leaving a spacing of 14 bases between them. General findings and caveats noted by the study authors: Unstimulated naive T cells appeared to be more diverse than memory T cells, and naive cells seemed to make a substantial contribution to the alloresponse. In reactions with siplizumab, an average of roughly 69% of mappable alloreactive CD4+ clones were Treg-derived, compared with 26.9% in control reactions. Siplizumab significantly lowered the cumulative frequency of alloreactive sequences that could be traced to unstimulated CD4+ memory T cells. Roughly 75-95% of proliferating CD4+ or CD8+ clones could not be assigned a naive or memory phenotype. Whether proliferating Tregs from siplizumab cultures actually had suppressive function was not functionally confirmed. Sequences below about 10^-5 frequency were poorly captured, so only a minor fraction of alloreactive clones could be mapped to unstimulated subsets.

Points on this clone: Its antigen is currently not known. No base-level quality is on record; no much larger clone is a single base apart.

Input material: Tregs sorted from blood. The chain links TRBV5-4 with TRBJ1-2; matching of 5 bases hints at TRBD1 as the D gene. The sequence came from a human donor in good health. This receptor carries the CDR3 CASSLNPTVLYGYTF. The base sequence is TGTGCCAGCAGCTTGAATCCGACAGTCCTCTATGGCTACACCTTC. Beyond the CDR3, the reference TRBV5-4 and TRBJ1-2 genes provide the residues; the full variable domain reads: ETGVTQSPTHLIKTRGQQVTLRCSSQSGHNTVSWYQQALGQGPQFIFQYYREEENGRGNFPPRFSGLQFPNYSSELNVNALELDDSALYLCASSLNPTVLYGYTFGSGTRLTVV.